In this sample, the clone carrying this TCR beta chain turned up once. The antigen remains undetermined. One end of the junction is discordant with germline, which a read error may explain. Here immunoSEQ multiplex PCR was the method, and the copy in TCRdb shows in-frame clones only, minus some. Of 150,000 or so clones listed, more than 90% were seen once; the top ten hold approximately 20%. These data come from a study of T cell responses to AZD1222 COVID-19 vaccine. Overall study context: The analysis combined second doses at about 4 or about 12 weeks.

Study-wide findings and caveats: Among those given AZD1222, only five or six were seropositive at baseline. Among the donors, most were white British and more were female, and clonal diversity was possibly underestimated. After the peak T cell response, and only then, were repertoires sampled.

The CDR3 sequence is 18 residues long. The germline V gene encodes CDR1 SGHTS and CDR2 YDEGEE. The V and J genes are TRBV5-8 and TRBJ1-4; weak D call: TRBD1 (5 bases). The source is an adult in good health. Sequenced material: peripheral blood, taken on day 0 of AZD1222 vaccination. In nucleotides, the CDR3 is TGTGCCAGCAGTTTGGGGCCGGGGCTAAAAGGAACTAATGAAAAACTGTTTTTT. Amino acid sequence: CASSLGPGLKGTNEKLFF.